One T cell receptor beta chain is described in this entry. In the original analysis: From reference gene primer amplification, estimates of nucleated cell counts were derived. The table came from immunoSEQ multiplex PCR; TCRdb's copy has only in-frame clones and leaves some out. The DNA was the basis for D and trimming; V, J and clone size are from that table. The table shows more than 65,000 clones, with around 76% occurring only once. Looked up from germline, CDR1 is SNHLY and CDR2 is FYNNEI. The CDR3 contains 15 residues. V lost 2 bases to trimming and J lost 6 bases; unmatched junction nucleotides: 6. This specimen comes from a study of blood T cell repertoires in COVID-19. On the study more broadly: The cDNA or gDNA used as material had been derived from T cells, B-cell-depleted T cells, or PBMCs.

The sequenced material came from peripheral blood. V gene TRBV2 combines with J gene TRBJ1-2; TRBD1 aligns across 10 bases. The sequence was obtained from a woman older than 75 with active or convalescent COVID-19. This CDR3 reads CASSESLGTGDGYTF. In DNA, the CDR3 is TGTGCCAGCAGTGAAAGTTTAGGGACAGGGGATGGCTACACCTTC.